The 7 T cell receptor beta chains below were found in one sample sequenced in a study of blood T cell repertoires in COVID-19. Sequencing used immunoSEQ multiplex PCR; TCRdb keeps in-frame clones, though not all of them. The data show hundreds of thousands of clones, about four fifths seen once. The sequencing input was peripheral blood. Receptor source: a woman older than 75 with COVID-19, enrolled during active disease.

V is TRBV12-3 or TRBV12-4 and J is TRBJ2-1; D may be TRBD2 (7 bases). This CDR3 contains 13 residues. V was shortened by 6 bases and J by 8 bases, with 14 bases between the two germline ends. The CDR3 nucleotides are TGTGCCAGCAGGAGGGGGGGTAACGATGAGCAGTTCTTC. It encodes CASRRGGNDEQFF.

The chain recombines TRBV9 with TRBJ2-2, with 7 positions matching TRBD1. The CDR3 loop spans 15 amino acids. V was pared by 3 bases and J by 4 bases, with 6 bases of the junction left unmatched. Germline-derived CDR1 and CDR2 are SGDLS and YYNGEE. CDR3 region: CASSGAGGSTGELFF. CDR3 sequence (DNA): TGTGCCAGCAGCGGGGCAGGGGGAAGCACCGGGGAGCTGTTTTTT.

Only a few counts were recorded for this clone. The J gene is TRBJ1-5, the V gene TRBV6-2 or TRBV6-3; 8 bases match TRBD1. Germline V lookup: CDR1 MNHEY, CDR2 SVGEGT. This CDR3 spans 14 amino acids. The junction had 6 bases not matched to a gene; V was cut back by 5 bases and J by 6 bases. CDR3 DNA sequence: TGTGCCAGCAGTCCAGGACAGGGACTTCAGCCCCAGCATTTT. It codes for CASSPGQGLQPQHF.

The chain carries TRBV2 and TRBJ2-1, with D perhaps matching TRBD1 (5 bases). CDR1 and CDR2 (germline): SNHLY, FYNNEI. There are 15 residues in the CDR3. Trimming removed 1 base at V and 3 bases at J, with 10 bases between. As DNA, the CDR3 is TGTGCCAGCAGTGAAGAGATGGGGCACTACAATGAGCAGTTCTTC. Residues: CASSEEMGHYNEQFF.

This clone was counted between two and nine times. The V gene is TRBV7-2, the J gene TRBJ2-2; 7 bases line up with TRBD2. The CDR3 is 16 amino acids. Germline V gene sequence: CDR1 SGHTA, CDR2 FQGNSA. The J segment lost 6 bases and the V segment lost 5 bases, leaving 12 bases of the junction unmatched. CDR3 DNA sequence: TGTGCCAGCAGCCCCCGGGGAAGCGGGATACCCGGGGAGCTGTTTTTT. Translating it yields CASSPRGSGIPGELFF.

This clone was seen more than once but under ten times. The rearrangement links TRBV6-6 to TRBJ1-1, with TRBD1 matching over 8 bases. The CDR3 is 13 residues long. Unmatched junction bases numbered 3, after V lost 5 bases and J lost 4 bases. The germline gives CDR1 MNHNY, CDR2 SVGAGI (reference sequence). This chain's CDR3 is CASSVDRGTEAFF. The DNA for the CDR3 is TGTGCCAGCAGTGTCGACAGGGGCACTGAAGCTTTCTTT.

The chain is built from TRBV19 and TRBJ1-5; 7 positions match TRBD1. The V gene end was trimmed by 3 bases and the J gene end by 5 bases; junction bases not matched to a gene: 4. CDR1 is LNHDA and CDR2 is SQIVND in the germline V gene (reference sequence). CDR3 size: 14 residues. The chain's CDR3 is CASSMGQSDQPQHF. The CDR3 nucleotides are TGTGCCAGTAGTATGGGACAGTCCGATCAGCCCCAGCATTTT. Looking up the rest from reference TRBV19 and TRBJ1-5 gives the full variable domain: DGGITQSPKYLFRKEGQNVTLSCEQNLNHDAMYWYRQDPGQGLRLIYYSQIVNDFQKGDIAEGYSVSREKKESFPLTVTSAQKNPTAFYLCASSMGQSDQPQHFGDGTRLSIL.